Detailed here is one TCR beta chain. What it binds is unknown. The primer mix had 60 Vbeta and 13 Jbeta primers. TCRdb's copy holds only in-frame clones and misses some; the assay was immunoSEQ multiplex PCR. The sample records 90,000 to 140,000 clones, roughly 79% being singletons. This specimen comes from a study of cytomegalovirus exposure and HLA in healthy donors. Study-level information: HLA-typed donors were the source of tens of millions of unique TCRs, which an early data release held.

V trimming: 9 bases; J trimming: 5 bases; junction bases outside the gene matches: 12. Looked up from germline, CDR1 is SNHLY and CDR2 is FYNNEI. The CDR3 covers 14 residues. Study-wide results and caveats: It has been reported that TCR beta sequences accurately predicted the HLA-A and HLA-B alleles of most subjects. Analyses of presence and absence presupposed an approximately uniform sequencing depth across donors.

The V call is TRBV2, the J call TRBJ2-7; 8 bases match TRBD2. The source material was PBMCs. This TCR was sampled from a man aged 40-49 years in good health and CMV-seronegative. The CDR3 coding sequence is TGTGCCAGGACCCAAGGCAGCGGGAGAGACGAGCAGTACTTC. Its protein is CARTQGSGRDEQYF.